These T cell receptor beta chains were read from a single sample in a study of pediatric ulcerative colitis. Assay used: immunoSEQ multiplex PCR; TCRdb lists only in-frame clones, some missing. The data hold about 32,000 clones, with 82% observed a single time. The sample was blood. These receptors all come from a boy younger than 18 with severe ulcerative colitis. CDR3s include the opening cysteine and the closing phenylalanine or tryptophan. The D gene is left open where the match is weak. Size is stated for part of the rows, as once, few or many counts, or as a class when the clone is expanded.

v_gene: TRBV5-1; abundance: -; d_gene: -; j_gene: TRBJ2-1; CDR3nt: TGCGCCACCCAGGGGAACCTTATGTCCAATGAGCAGTTCTTC; CDR3aa: CATQGNLMSNEQFF
v_gene: TRBV9; abundance: -; d_gene: -; j_gene: TRBJ2-5; CDR3nt: TGTGCCAGCAGCGTAGCTGAAGAGTACCAAGAGACCCAGTACTTC; CDR3aa: CASSVAEEYQETQYF
v_gene: TRBV19; abundance: few; d_gene: -; j_gene: TRBJ1-1; CDR3nt: TGTGCCAGTAGTATGAGGGCCAGGGGGAACACTGAAGCTTTCTTT; CDR3aa: CASSMRARGNTEAFF
v_gene: TRBV5-4; abundance: -; d_gene: -; j_gene: TRBJ1-1; CDR3nt: TGTGCCAGCAGCTCCCCCATGAACACTGAAGCTTTCTTT; CDR3aa: CASSSPMNTEAFF
v_gene: TRBV2; abundance: -; d_gene: -; j_gene: TRBJ2-5; CDR3nt: TGTGCCAGCAGTCAGTCGGGAAAAGAGACCCAGTACTTC; CDR3aa: CASSQSGKETQYF
v_gene: TRBV7-6; abundance: once; d_gene: -; j_gene: TRBJ2-7; CDR3nt: -; CDR3aa: CASSLDLGMGYEQYF
v_gene: TRBV12-5; abundance: -; d_gene: TRBD1; j_gene: TRBJ1-6; CDR3nt: TGTGCTAGTGGCCTCGACAGGGGCTCCTATAATTCACCCCTCCACTTT; CDR3aa: CASGLDRGSYNSPLHF
v_gene: TRBV20-1; abundance: -; d_gene: TRBD1; j_gene: TRBJ2-1; CDR3nt: TGCAGTGCTACCAGGACAGGGAAGAAGTTCTTC; CDR3aa: CSATRTGKKFF
v_gene: TRBV6-5; abundance: -; d_gene: -; j_gene: TRBJ2-2; CDR3nt: TGTGCCAGCACACAGACGGACACCGGGGAGCTGTTTTTT; CDR3aa: CASTQTDTGELFF
v_gene: TRBV6-1; abundance: -; d_gene: -; j_gene: TRBJ2-1; CDR3nt: TGTGCCAGCATTCGGTTAAGGGGCGGTGAGCAGTTCTTC; CDR3aa: CASIRLRGGEQFF
v_gene: TRBV19; abundance: -; d_gene: -; j_gene: TRBJ1-4; CDR3nt: TGTGCCAGTAGTATAGATGGGGAGGAAAAACTGTTTTTT; CDR3aa: CASSIDGEEKLFF
v_gene: TRBV4-1; abundance: -; d_gene: -; j_gene: TRBJ2-3; CDR3nt: TGCGCCAGCAGCCAAGGTGATTCGGGCACAGATACGCAGTATTTT; CDR3aa: CASSQGDSGTDTQYF
v_gene: TRBV2; abundance: -; d_gene: -; j_gene: TRBJ2-7; CDR3nt: TGTGCCAGCAGCGGGGCCGGGTCCCACGAGCAGTACTTC; CDR3aa: CASSGAGSHEQYF
v_gene: TRBV7-9; abundance: -; d_gene: -; j_gene: TRBJ2-2; CDR3nt: TGTGCCAGCAGCTATCAGGGGGGGAACACCGGGGAGCTGTTTTTT; CDR3aa: CASSYQGGNTGELFF
v_gene: TRBV29-1; abundance: -; d_gene: -; j_gene: TRBJ2-2; CDR3nt: TGCAGCGTGGGATGGGTTAACGGGGAGCTGTTTTTT; CDR3aa: CSVGWVNGELFF
v_gene: TRBV4-1; abundance: -; d_gene: -; j_gene: TRBJ1-3; CDR3nt: TGCGCCAGCAGCCTTGTTCTCCCCGTTTTGGATTCTTATGGAAACACCATATATTTT; CDR3aa: CASSLVLPVLDSYGNTIYF
v_gene: TRBV14; abundance: -; d_gene: -; j_gene: TRBJ1-1; CDR3nt: TGTGCCAGCAGCGAGCCTATGAACACTGAAGCTTTCTTT; CDR3aa: CASSEPMNTEAFF
v_gene: TRBV2; abundance: -; d_gene: -; j_gene: TRBJ1-2; CDR3nt: TGTGCCAGCAGTACAACTACAGGGAACGGCTACACCTTC; CDR3aa: CASSTTTGNGYTF
v_gene: TRBV27; abundance: -; d_gene: TRBD1; j_gene: TRBJ2-7; CDR3nt: TGTGCCAGCAGTCCCGGGACAGGATACGAGCAGTACTTC; CDR3aa: CASSPGTGYEQYF
v_gene: TRBV7-9; abundance: -; d_gene: -; j_gene: TRBJ2-3; CDR3nt: TGTGCCAGCAGCTACCCCGCGATTAGCGGCACAGATACGCAGTATTTT; CDR3aa: CASSYPAISGTDTQYF
v_gene: TRBV29-1; abundance: -; d_gene: -; j_gene: TRBJ1-1; CDR3nt: TGCAGCGTCGTGGAAGGGCTATCTGAAGCTTTCTTT; CDR3aa: CSVVEGLSEAFF
v_gene: TRBV5-6; abundance: -; d_gene: -; j_gene: TRBJ1-4; CDR3nt: TGTGCCAGCAGCCCGAGGGGGGCGCAGGGTGAAAAACTGTTTTTT; CDR3aa: CASSPRGAQGEKLFF
v_gene: TRBV5-4; abundance: -; d_gene: -; j_gene: TRBJ2-5; CDR3nt: TGTGCCAGCAGCCACCCGATGCGTCCGGGGGAGACCCAGTACTTC; CDR3aa: CASSHPMRPGETQYF